The clone carrying this T cell receptor beta chain was detected a few times. A junction end diverges from the germline sequence, so it may reflect a read error. The method was immunoSEQ multiplex PCR; TCRdb's version includes in-frame clones alone and lacks a portion of them. Of 300,000 to 400,000 clones in the sample, about 90% were seen once. This entry is derived from a study of blood T cell repertoires in COVID-19. Per germline, CDR1 WNHNN and CDR2 SYGVQD (reference sequence). CDR3 length: 15 amino acids. The TCR sequence derives from an older woman with COVID-19, enrolled during active disease. The specimen sequenced was peripheral blood. The V and J genes are TRBV10-1 and TRBJ1-1, with D tentatively TRBD1 (6 bases). The CDR3 reads CASRSQQGVKTEAFF. CDR3 DNA: TGCGCCAGCAGATCCCAACAGGGAGTGAAAACTGAAGCTTTCTTT.